These T cell receptor beta chains were read from a single sample in a study of Ad26.COV2.S vaccination and SARS-CoV-2 variants. Assay: immunoSEQ multiplex PCR; the TCRdb copy retains only in-frame clones and omits some. The sample has about 430,000 clones, 90% seen once. Sequencing used peripheral blood, obtained in a trial of Ad26.COV2.S vaccine versus placebo. These receptors came from a person between 18 and 60 years old who received the Ad26.COV2.S COVID-19 vaccine or a placebo. The CDR3 runs from the conserved cysteine through the conserved F or W. D genes are given only for firm matches. Size values are once, few and many counts, or a class for expanded clones, and some rows have none.

. | TRBJ2-1 | 15 | TRBD1 | TRBV28 | CASSTNRGIGNEQFF | TGTGCCAGCAGTACTAACAGGGGAATAGGCAATGAGCAGTTCTTC
. | TRBJ2-7 | 14 | . | TRBV4-1 | CASSLLTPSYEQYF | TGCGCCAGCAGCCTGCTGACACCTTCCTACGAGCAGTACTTC
. | TRBJ2-7 | 13 | TRBD2 | TRBV2 | CASQGQSGGEQYF | TGTGCCAGCCAGGGACAAAGCGGGGGGGAGCAGTACTTC
. | TRBJ2-5 | 17 | TRBD2 | TRBV7-8 | CASSFGTSGSLYETQYF | TGTGCCAGCAGTTTTGGGACTAGCGGGAGTTTGTATGAGACCCAGTACTTC
. | TRBJ2-4 | 18 | TRBD2 | TRBV7-8 | CASSPQTGAGVVKNIQYF | TGTGCCAGCAGCCCTCAGACCGGAGCGGGAGTAGTCAAAAACATTCAGTACTTC
once | TRBJ2-5 | 11 | . | TRBV28 | CASSLFWTQYF | TGTGCCAGCAGTTTATTTTGGACCCAGTACTTC
. | TRBJ2-1 | 15 | . | TRBV15 | CATSRGRGLYNEQFF | TGTGCCACCAGCCGGGGAAGGGGCCTCTACAATGAGCAGTTCTTC
. | TRBJ1-1 | 15 | . | TRBV7-2 | CASSPGGGGNTEAFF | TGTGCCAGCAGCCCCGGAGGGGGGGGGAACACTGAAGCTTTCTTT
. | TRBJ2-2 | 17 | . | TRBV5-6 | CASSLAVARENTGELFF | TGTGCCAGCAGCTTGGCGGTGGCAAGGGAGAACACCGGGGAGCTGTTTTTT
. | TRBJ2-7 | 17 | . | TRBV28 | CASKGGLGALFGHEQYF | TGTGCCAGCAAAGGGGGGCTAGGGGCTCTGTTTGGGCACGAGCAGTACTTC
. | TRBJ2-2 | 15 | . | TRBV5-6 | CASRGRDGNTGELFF | TGTGCCAGCAGGGGTCGGGACGGAAACACCGGGGAGCTGTTTTTT
. | TRBJ2-1 | 15 | . | TRBV5-1 | CASSLEGGTYNEQFF | TGCGCCAGCAGCTTGGAGGGGGGGACTTACAATGAGCAGTTCTTC
. | TRBJ2-1 | 11 | . | TRBV28 | CASSSANEQFF | TGTGCCAGCAGTTCAGCGAATGAGCAGTTCTTC
. | TRBJ2-1 | 15 | TRBD1 | TRBV5-1 | CASSFPTGSYNEQFF | TGCGCCAGCAGCTTCCCGACAGGGTCCTACAATGAGCAGTTCTTC
. | TRBJ2-1 | 16 | . | TRBV5-1 | CASSMGQASSYNEQFF | TGCGCCAGCAGCATGGGGCAGGCAAGCTCCTACAATGAGCAGTTCTTC
. | TRBJ2-2 | 15 | TRBD1 | TRBV19 | CASSTGDRVGGELFF | TGTGCCAGTAGTACTGGGGACAGGGTTGGCGGGGAGCTGTTTTTT
. | TRBJ2-7 | 15 | TRBD2 | TRBV28 | CASRASGRRTYEQYF | TGTGCCAGCAGAGCGAGCGGGAGGAGGACCTACGAGCAGTACTTC
. | TRBJ1-3 | 14 | . | TRBV10-1 | CASSEARTAGTIYF | TGCGCCAGCAGTGAGGCCCGGACAGCCGGGACCATATATTTT
few | TRBJ1-3 | 14 | TRBD1 | TRBV6-8 | CASTRTGVGNTIYF | TGTGCCAGCACCCGGACAGGGGTCGGAAACACCATATATTTT
. | TRBJ2-3 | 18 | . | TRBV5-1 | CASSFDPRQEPSTDTQYF | TGCGCCAGCAGCTTCGATCCGCGACAGGAACCTAGCACAGATACGCAGTATTTT
. | TRBJ2-7 | 16 | TRBD2 | TRBV11-3 | CASSPKAGAGGTEQYF | TGTGCCAGCAGCCCCAAGGCCGGAGCGGGAGGTACCGAGCAGTACTTC
. | TRBJ2-1 | 13 | . | TRBV7-8 | CASSFTIWVEQFF | TGTGCCAGCAGCTTCACCATCTGGGTCGAGCAGTTCTTC
few | TRBJ2-1 | 14 | . | TRBV6-2/TRBV6-3 | CASSPDVDFDEQFF | TGTGCCAGCAGTCCCGACGTGGACTTCGATGAGCAGTTCTTC
. | TRBJ1-4 | 17 | TRBD1 | TRBV4-3 | CASSQGAGGSTNEKLFF | TGCGCCAGCAGCCAAGGGGCAGGGGGATCAACTAATGAAAAACTGTTTTTT
. | TRBJ2-1 | 13 | . | TRBV5-1 | CASSILPSDEQFF | TGCGCCAGCAGCATCCTGCCGAGCGATGAGCAGTTCTTC
. | TRBJ2-3 | 14 | . | TRBV24-1 | CATSDKLDTDTQYF | TGTGCCACCAGTGATAAACTGGACACAGATACGCAGTATTTT
. | TRBJ2-7 | 16 | TRBD2 | TRBV30 | CAWSKLAGVGSYEQYF | TGTGCCTGGAGTAAGCTAGCGGGAGTGGGGTCCTACGAGCAGTACTTC
. | TRBJ2-3 | 16 | TRBD2 | TRBV3-1/TRBV3-2 | CASSQGQREGTDTQYF | TGTGCCAGCAGCCAAGGTCAGCGGGAGGGTACAGATACGCAGTATTTT